The clone carrying this T cell receptor (beta chain) was seen more than once but under ten times. The data stem from a study of T cell responses to AZD1222 COVID-19 vaccine. V lost 8 bases, J lost 4 bases, and 3 bases stayed unmatched. Germline V lookup: CDR1 MNHEY, CDR2 SVGAGI. The CDR3 length is 14 residues. Measured with immunoSEQ multiplex PCR; TCRdb has only the in-frame clones, and not every one. The data hold 95,000 to 150,000 clones, with around 85% observed a single time. The chain carries TRBV6-5 and TRBJ2-2; 11 bases are a match to TRBD1. This specimen consisted of peripheral blood, obtained on day 0 of AZD1222 vaccination. The TCR sequence derives from an adult in good health. The DNA of the CDR3 is TGTGCCAGCGGGACAGGGGGAGCCACCGGGGAGCTGTTTTTT. This codes for CASGTGGATGELFF.